This T cell receptor beta chain was observed in a study of beta chain features in type 1 diabetes. The authors reverse transcribed all of the isolated RNA, so sequencing captured expressed TCRB transcripts. Sequencing of naive, central memory and regulatory T cell samples gave an average of roughly 3.4 million reads. The table came from immunoSEQ multiplex PCR; TCRdb's copy has only in-frame clones and leaves some out. The table includes about 330,000 clones, roughly 9.6% detected once. In its sample, this clone was seen a few times. Isolation of CD4+ naive, central memory, regulatory and stem cell-like memory cells was achieved by sorting via CD45RO/CCR7/CD25/CD127/CD95/CD27. CDR1 is LGHNT and CDR2 is FRNRAP in the germline V gene. The CDR3 has 17 amino acids. The trim removed 1 base at V and 5 bases at J, leaving 11 bases unmatched.

The TCR sequence derives from a woman in her 30s in good health. This rearrangement joins TRBV12-5 to TRBJ2-5, with 9 bases matching TRBD2. The material sequenced was naive CD4+ T cells from blood. This CDR3 is CASGLGEISGRSETQYF. Here the CDR3 DNA reads TGTGCTAGTGGTTTGGGTGAGATTAGCGGGAGATCGGAGACCCAGTACTTC.